Presented here are 21 T cell receptor beta chains from one specimen sequenced in a study of shared clonotypes between healthy human individuals. Only in-frame clones appear in the TCRdb table, and some are missing; sequencing was by immunoSEQ multiplex PCR. The sample records about 530,000 clones, 90% to 97% being singletons. Sequenced: naive CD4+ T cells sorted from blood. Noted subset: CD45RA+ positively selected. The receptors originated from a woman under 40 in good health.

The gene calls are TRBV2 and TRBJ1-4; TRBD1 matches at 9 bases. Losses at the gene ends were 1 base for V and 8 bases for J; bases not matched to a gene: 5. CDR1 is SNHLY and CDR2 is FYNNEI in the germline V gene. The CDR3 is made up of 15 amino acids. The CDR3 DNA reads TGTGCCAGCAGTGAAGTACAGGGGGCAAACGAAAAACTGTTTTTT. Translated, it gives CASSEVQGANEKLFF. Complete variable domain (other parts from reference TRBV2 and TRBJ1-4): EPEVTQTPSHQVTQMGQEVILRCVPISNHLYFYWYRQILGQKVEFLVSFYNNEISEKSEIFDDQFSVERPDGSNFTLKIRSTKLEDSAMYFCASSEVQGANEKLFFGSGTQLSVL.

The chain carries TRBV5-1 and TRBJ1-1, with no clear D. Germline V CDR1 and CDR2: SGHRS, YFSETQ. This CDR3 region has 13 residues. Trimming took off 4 bases at V and 1 base at J, with 8 bases between the two ends. Written as DNA, the CDR3 is TGCGCCAGCAGCCCCCGGCCGAACACTGAAGCTTTCTTT. Its protein product is CASSPRPNTEAFF.

The gene calls are TRBV7-8 and TRBJ2-7; 9 nucleotides line up with TRBD2. The CDR3 consists of 15 residues. V lost 6 bases, J lost 1 base, and 7 bases stayed unmatched. The germline CDR1 and CDR2 sequences are SGHVS and FQNEAQ. The CDR3 nucleotides are TGTGCCAGCAGTATTAGCGGGAGCTCTTCCTACGAGCAGTACTTC. Encoded protein: CASSISGSSSYEQYF.

The V and J genes are TRBV28 and TRBJ2-3; the D is unclear. V dropped 6 bases and J dropped 6 bases, with 16 bases sitting between them. The germline gives CDR1 MDHEN, CDR2 SYDVKM. The CDR3 is made up of 14 amino acids. The CDR3 nucleotides read TGTGCCAGCAGCCGCGGACCACCAACGGATACGCAGTATTTT. Residues: CASSRGPPTDTQYF. Full variable domain (missing parts from reference TRBV28 and TRBJ2-3): DVKVTQSSRYLVKRTGEKVFLECVQDMDHENMFWYRQDPGLGLRLIYFSYDVKMKEKGDIPEGYSVSREKKERFSLILESASTNQTSMYLCASSRGPPTDTQYFGPGTRLTVL.

V is TRBV2 and J is TRBJ2-1; 7 bases agree with TRBD2. Germline CDR1 SNHLY, CDR2 FYNNEI. The CDR3 has 18 residues. The J segment lost 0 bases and the V segment lost 3 bases, leaving 11 bases of the junction unmatched. The CDR3 spells CASSESGTTQSSYNEQFF. CDR3 DNA: TGTGCCAGCAGTGAGTCAGGGACTACACAGAGCTCCTACAATGAGCAGTTCTTC. Together with reference TRBV2 and TRBJ2-1, the CDR3 gives the full variable domain: EPEVTQTPSHQVTQMGQEVILRCVPISNHLYFYWYRQILGQKVEFLVSFYNNEISEKSEIFDDQFSVERPDGSNFTLKIRSTKLEDSAMYFCASSESGTTQSSYNEQFFGPGTRLTVL.

This chain joins TRBV9 and TRBJ2-7; 9 nucleotides line up with TRBD2. The CDR3 has 15 amino acids. The germline CDR1 and CDR2 sequences are SGDLS and YYNGEE. V was clipped by 0 bases and J by 3 bases; unmatched bases: 4. This CDR3 is CASSVGLAEDYEQYF. DNA for the CDR3: TGTGCCAGCAGCGTAGGACTAGCGGAAGACTACGAGCAGTACTTC. The whole variable domain, filled in from reference TRBV9 and TRBJ2-7, reads DSGVTQTPKHLITATGQRVTLRCSPRSGDLSVYWYQQSLDQGLQFLIQYYNGEERAKGNILERFSAQQFPDLHSELNLSSLELGDSALYFCASSVGLAEDYEQYFGPGTRLTVT.

This clone occurred once. The chain uses TRBV29-1 and TRBJ2-7; possibly TRBD2 for D (7 bases). V gave up 6 bases and J gave up 2 bases, with 17 bases separating them. The CDR3 is 14 amino acids. Germline V gene sequence: CDR1 SQVTM, CDR2 ANQGSEA. The CDR3 protein is CSVARGGRAYEQYF. As DNA, the CDR3 is TGCAGCGTGGCTAGGGGGGGGCGGGCCTACGAGCAGTACTTC.

The gene calls are TRBV11-2 and TRBJ1-2; no clear D. The CDR3 length is 15 residues. The V end lost 5 bases, the J end lost 3 bases, and 16 bases lay between the germline ends. The V gene's germline CDR1 is SGHAT and CDR2 FQNNGV. The CDR3 sequence is CASSRNGLGYYGYTF. CDR3 coding DNA: TGTGCCAGCAGCCGTAACGGACTGGGGTACTATGGCTACACCTTC.

The chain joins TRBV11-3 to TRBJ2-2; D tentatively reads TRBD1 or TRBD2 (5 bases each). Trimming took 5 bases from V and 3 from J, leaving 19 bases between them. The CDR3 has 17 amino acids. Germline assignment: CDR1 SGHNT and CDR2 YENEEA. This CDR3 reads CASSPGARDRYTGELFF. CDR3 bases: TGTGCCAGCAGCCCCGGGGCCCGGGACCGCTACACCGGGGAGCTGTTTTTT.

The chain employs TRBV10-3 and TRBJ2-1; TRBD1 agrees at 11 bases. The CDR3 sequence is 16 residues long. Trimming took 6 bases from V and 4 from J; bases not matched to a gene: 8. Germline V gene sequence: CDR1 ENHRY, CDR2 SYGVKD. The CDR3 DNA reads TGTGCCATCAGCGACGGGACAGGGGGGGATTACAATGAGCAGTTCTTC. Its translation is CAISDGTGGDYNEQFF.

The J gene is TRBJ1-5, the V gene TRBV5-6; D is perhaps TRBD1 (6 bases). Germline V gene sequence: CDR1 SGHDT, CDR2 YYEEEE. The V end was cut by 3 bases, the J end by 6 bases, with 13 bases between. The length of the CDR3 is 14 residues. The DNA for the CDR3 is TGTGCCAGCAGCTCCACAGGGTTTGGTCAGCCCCAGCATTTT. This gives the protein CASSSTGFGQPQHF.

V usage is TRBV25-1 and J usage is TRBJ2-3, with TRBD2 matching 11 bases. This CDR3 region has 17 residues. Germline CDR1 and CDR2: MGHDK and SYGVNS. The V gene end was trimmed by 3 bases and the J gene end by 5 bases; junction bases not matched to a gene: 10. In DNA form, the CDR3 reads TGTGCCAGCAGTGATCTAGCGGGAGGTACGGTCGGAGATACGCAGTATTTT. This encodes CASSDLAGGTVGDTQYF.

This clone was counted once. This chain connects TRBV28 to TRBJ2-1; possibly TRBD1 for D (6 bases). The germline V gene has CDR1 MDHEN and CDR2 SYDVKM. The V and J ends lost 5 bases and 0 bases respectively, with 11 bases between them. This CDR3 contains 15 residues. CDR3 sequence: CASSVGGSSYNEQFF. The DNA of the CDR3 is TGTGCCAGCAGTGTAGGGGGTAGCTCCTACAATGAGCAGTTCTTC.

The gene calls are TRBV5-1 and TRBJ2-5, with D tentatively TRBD1 (5 bases). The CDR3 consists of 16 residues. V was cut by 5 bases and J by 2 bases, with 19 bases left in between. Per the germline V gene, CDR1 is SGHRS and CDR2 is YFSETQ. The DNA of the CDR3 is TGCGCCAGCAGGGACACCCCAGGGCTTCTACAAGAGACCCAGTACTTC. It translates to CASRDTPGLLQETQYF.

The gene calls are TRBV5-6 and TRBJ2-3; TRBD1 aligns across 7 bases. This CDR3 has 15 residues. Looked up from germline, CDR1 is SGHDT and CDR2 is YYEEEE. V lost 3 bases to trimming and J lost 2 bases; unmatched junction nucleotides: 6. CDR3 sequence reads: CASSSPGQYTDTQYF. The CDR3 coding sequence is TGTGCCAGCAGCTCACCGGGACAGTACACAGATACGCAGTATTTT.

A remark on this clone: At the DNA level, this CDR3 is encoded by other sequences in the same sample as well. The chain recombines TRBV5-1 with TRBJ2-7, with 10 positions matching TRBD1. With V trimmed by 4 bases and J by 2 bases, 6 bases remained unmatched. The CDR3 extends over 15 amino acids. Germline lookup yields CDR1 SGHRS and CDR2 YFSETQ. The CDR3 spells CASSLAGTGAYEQYF. DNA of the CDR3: TGCGCCAGCAGCCTGGCCGGGACAGGGGCCTACGAGCAGTACTTC.

The V call is TRBV7-9, the J call TRBJ2-1, with TRBD1 matching over 9 bases. V lost 5 bases to trimming and J lost 11 bases; unmatched junction nucleotides: 16. Per the germline V gene, CDR1 is SEHNR and CDR2 is FQNEAQ (reference sequence). The CDR3 spans 16 residues. The CDR3 reads CASSPSGTGISRKQFF. DNA of the CDR3: TGTGCCAGCAGCCCGTCAGGGACAGGGATATCGCGGAAGCAGTTCTTC.

This chain links TRBV4-1 with TRBJ2-4; maybe TRBD2 (6 bases). Between the trimmed V and J ends, which lost 2 bases and 1 base, there was a span of 12 bases. CDR3 length: 16 amino acids. Germline V gene sequence: CDR1 MGHRA, CDR2 YSYEKL. CDR3 DNA: TGCGCCAGCAGCCAATGGACCGGAGGGGCCAAAAACATTCAGTACTTC. Encoded protein: CASSQWTGGAKNIQYF.

This chain joins TRBV28 and TRBJ2-1; D is ambiguous. CDR3 length: 14 residues. The V and J ends lost 7 bases and 3 bases respectively, with 13 bases between them. Per the germline V gene, CDR1 is MDHEN and CDR2 is SYDVKM. In nucleotides, the CDR3 is TGTGCCAGCACCGACCATAGGATCTACAATGAGCAGTTCTTC. The encoded protein is CASTDHRIYNEQFF.

V is TRBV19 and J is TRBJ2-5; TRBD2 matches at 10 bases. CDR3 length equals 14 residues. The V gene end was trimmed by 3 bases and the J gene end by 5 bases; junction bases not matched to a gene: 3. In germline, CDR1 is LNHDA, CDR2 SQIVND (reference sequence). The CDR3, as DNA: TGTGCCAGTAGTATTAGCGGGAGGCGGGAGACCCAGTACTTC. It codes for CASSISGRRETQYF. Filled out from reference TRBV19 and TRBJ2-5, the complete variable domain reads DGGITQSPKYLFRKEGQNVTLSCEQNLNHDAMYWYRQDPGQGLRLIYYSQIVNDFQKGDIAEGYSVSREKKESFPLTVTSAQKNPTAFYLCASSISGRRETQYFGPGTRLLVL.

The chain has TRBV5-1 and TRBJ2-2; 10 bases are a match to TRBD1. The length of the CDR3 is 20 residues. Germline-derived CDR1 and CDR2 are SGHRS and YFSETQ. J gave up 0 bases and V 2 bases, and 13 bases lay outside the gene matches. DNA of the CDR3: TGCGCCAGCAGCTTTTTACCGGGACAGGGGTATCGGGCGAACACCGGGGAGCTGTTTTTT. It encodes CASSFLPGQGYRANTGELFF.